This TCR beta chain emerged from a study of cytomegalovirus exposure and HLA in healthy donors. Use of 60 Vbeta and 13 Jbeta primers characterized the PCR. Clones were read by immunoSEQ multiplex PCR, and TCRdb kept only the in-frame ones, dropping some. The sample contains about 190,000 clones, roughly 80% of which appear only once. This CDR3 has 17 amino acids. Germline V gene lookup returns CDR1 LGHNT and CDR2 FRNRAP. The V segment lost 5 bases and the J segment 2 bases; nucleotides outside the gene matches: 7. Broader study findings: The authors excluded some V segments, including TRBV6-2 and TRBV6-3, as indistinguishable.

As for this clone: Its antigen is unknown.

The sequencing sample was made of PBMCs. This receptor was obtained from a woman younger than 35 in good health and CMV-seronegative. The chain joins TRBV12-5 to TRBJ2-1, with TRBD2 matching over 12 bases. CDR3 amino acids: CASGLRLAGDTYNEQFF. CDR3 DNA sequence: TGTGCTAGTGGTCTGAGACTAGCGGGAGATACCTACAATGAGCAGTTCTTC.